The present T cell receptor beta chain was sequenced within a study of T-cell memory formation after mild COVID-19. About the study: The two donors had largely donor-specific TCR clusters.

The CDR3 sequence is 15 residues long. V lost 0 bases to trimming and J lost 6 bases, with 14 bases between them. CDR1 and CDR2 (germline): SGHRS, YFSETQ. Study-wide results and limits: Contracting CD4+ clones were located mainly in CM and EM, and CD8+ clones in EMRA. A subset of responding clones appeared in pre-infection memory, suggesting cross-reactive memory joined.

As to this clonotype: The antigen remains undetermined.

MiXCR, applied by TCRdb to the 5' RACE reads, yields one record per CDR3 protein. The profile covers about 270,000 distinct CDR3 sequences, with 16% appearing a single time and around 21% taken by the ten largest. The sequence was obtained from a man between 18 and 35 years old who had mild COVID-19 (a few samples of this study predate the infection). Cell type and time point are not known. The sequencing input was PBMCs or a T cell subset sorted from them (not recorded which). This chain links TRBV5-1 with TRBJ2-3, with D perhaps matching TRBD2 (6 bases). The CDR3 DNA is TGCGCCAGCAGCTTGGAGGCGGGGCGGCGGGATACGCAGTATTTT. Amino acids: CASSLEAGRRDTQYF.